Below are 17 T cell receptor beta chains sequenced from a single sample in a study of control samples from healthy donors and cancer patients. Clones were read by immunoSEQ multiplex PCR, and TCRdb kept only the in-frame ones, dropping some. The sample lists 100,000 to 150,000 clones, about 90% occurring once. Sequencing input: blood. Source of these receptors: a man between 18 and 29 years old in good health.

This chain connects TRBV5-1 to TRBJ2-3; no clear D gene. V lost 1 base and J lost 4, with 4 bases in between. Germline values: CDR1 SGHRS, CDR2 YFSETQ. The CDR3 spans 12 residues. The DNA for the CDR3 is TGCGCCAGCAGCTTGAAGGCAGATACGCAGTATTTT. It translates to CASSLKADTQYF. Looking up the rest from reference TRBV5-1 and TRBJ2-3 gives the full variable domain: KAGVTQTPRYLIKTRGQQVTLSCSPISGHRSVSWYQQTPGQGLQFLFEYFSETQRNKGNFPGRFSGRQFSNSRSEMNVSTLELGDSALYLCASSLKADTQYFGPGTRLTVL.

Concerning this clone: Other DNA sequences in the sample encode the same CDR3. The chain uses TRBV9 and TRBJ1-6; D remains unclear. The CDR3 has 17 amino acids. The germline CDR1 and CDR2 sequences are SGDLS and YYNGEE. Trimming left V 3 bases short and J 4 bases short, with 17 bases between. DNA for the CDR3: TGTGCCAGCAGCGATAGTGGAGGTGAGGGTTATAATTCACCCCTCCACTTT. Translated: CASSDSGGEGYNSPLHF.

The genes are TRBV2 and TRBJ1-6; D remains ambiguous. The V and J ends lost 4 bases and 0 bases respectively, with 13 bases between them. The CDR3 length is 17 residues. Germline values: CDR1 SNHLY, CDR2 FYNNEI. The CDR3 DNA reads TGTGCCAGCAGTGGATTTGGGCAGAGCTCCTATAATTCACCCCTCCACTTT. It translates to CASSGFGQSSYNSPLHF.

V gene TRBV20-1 combines with J gene TRBJ1-2; D is unresolved. Germline-derived CDR1 and CDR2 are DFQATT and SNEGSKA (reference sequence). This CDR3 region has 11 residues. V was clipped by 5 bases and J by 8 bases, with 12 bases between them. The CDR3: CSASRPQGYTF. The CDR3 DNA follows: TGCAGTGCTTCCCGACCCCAGGGCTACACCTTC.

The chain recombines TRBV28 with TRBJ1-2, with TRBD1 as a possible D gene (6 bases). The length of the CDR3 is 13 residues. V lost 6 bases and J lost 1, with 9 bases in between. The V gene's germline CDR1 is MDHEN and CDR2 SYDVKM. Written as DNA, the CDR3 is TGTGCCAGCAGCCGACAGGATAACTATGGCTACACCTTC. It encodes CASSRQDNYGYTF.

The chain has TRBV6-2 or TRBV6-3 and TRBJ2-7; the D is unclear. Germline CDR1 is MNHEY and CDR2 is SVGEGT. V was clipped by 2 bases and J by 3 bases, with 5 bases between them. The CDR3 loop spans 12 amino acids. CDR3 nucleotides: TGTGCCAGCAGTTACGGGTTCTACGAGCAGTACTTC. Its protein product is CASSYGFYEQYF.

This clone appeared once. The V call is TRBV3-1 (or the pseudogene TRBV3-2), the J call TRBJ2-5; 10 bases match TRBD1. Germline CDR1 and CDR2: LGHDT and YNNKEL (reference sequence). V was pared by 6 bases and J by 12 bases, with 13 bases of the junction left unmatched. The CDR3 spans 14 residues. This CDR3 is CASRDSGTGDKKYF. Written as DNA, the CDR3 is TGTGCCAGCAGAGATTCCGGGACAGGGGACAAAAAGTACTTC.

The chain combines TRBV7-8 with TRBJ2-1; a possible D gene is TRBD2 (6 bases). Germline-derived CDR1 and CDR2 are SGHVS and FQNEAQ. The CDR3 totals 15 residues. The V and J ends lost 1 base and 5 bases respectively, with 12 bases between them. As DNA, the CDR3 is TGTGCCAGCAGCTTAGGAGCGGGCGGTAACAATGAGCAGTTCTTC. Amino acids: CASSLGAGGNNEQFF.

Turning to this clone: This may be a read error: a much more frequent sequence differs by one nucleotide. V gene TRBV3-1 (or the pseudogene TRBV3-2) combines with J gene TRBJ2-3; D possibly matches TRBD1 or TRBD2 (5 bases each). With 3 bases removed from V and 1 base from J, the gap between germline ends came to 5 bases. Germline V CDR1 and CDR2: LGHDT, YNNKEL (reference sequence). The CDR3 is 13 amino acids. Here the CDR3 DNA reads TGTGCCAGCAGCCAGGGGGGCACAGATACGCAGTATTTT. Translated, it gives CASSQGGTDTQYF.

The J gene is TRBJ1-1, the V gene TRBV6-2 or TRBV6-3; the D gene is possibly TRBD1 (6 bases). Germline V gene sequence: CDR1 MNHEY, CDR2 SVGEGT. V lost 4 bases to trimming and J lost 0 bases, with 15 bases between them. The CDR3 loop spans 16 amino acids. The CDR3 sequence: CASSLLTGGLNTEAFF. The CDR3 nucleotides read TGTGCCAGCAGTTTATTGACAGGAGGGCTGAACACTGAAGCTTTCTTT.

The chain links TRBV14 to TRBJ1-2, with a tentative D call TRBD1 (6 bases). Per the germline V gene, CDR1 is SGHDN and CDR2 is FVKESK. The length of the CDR3 is 19 residues. V lost 4 bases and J lost 0, with 24 bases in between. The CDR3, as DNA: TGTGCCAGCAGCCGGCGTTTAACTGCGGGACAATATTCTAACTATGGCTACACCTTC. Its protein is CASSRRLTAGQYSNYGYTF.

The V call is TRBV5-1, the J call TRBJ2-3; D gene ambiguous. Germline V gives CDR1 SGHRS, CDR2 YFSETQ. This CDR3 is built from 16 residues. The V end lost 0 bases, the J end lost 0 bases, and 11 bases lay between the germline ends. The CDR3 reads CASSLAYRTSTDTQYF. CDR3 sequence (DNA): TGCGCCAGCAGCTTGGCTTACCGAACTAGCACAGATACGCAGTATTTT.

A single count supports this clone. The J gene is TRBJ2-1, the V gene TRBV10-2, with 11 bases fitting TRBD2. The germline CDR1 and CDR2 sequences are WSHSY and SAAADI. The CDR3 loop spans 14 amino acids. V dropped 8 bases and J dropped 10; count of bases not matched to a gene: 10. CDR3 region: CASVGTSGSGEQFF. The CDR3 DNA sequence: TGCGCCAGCGTGGGGACTAGCGGTTCCGGGGAGCAGTTCTTC.

The CDR3, as DNA: TGCAGCGGGACTAGCGGGATACGTGATACGCAGTATTTT. This translates into CSGTSGIRDTQYF. This chain connects TRBV29-1 to TRBJ2-3; 12 nucleotides match TRBD2. The CDR3 has 13 residues. Germline V gives CDR1 SQVTM, CDR2 ANQGSEA. With V trimmed by 7 bases and J by 6 bases, 5 bases remained unmatched.

The rearrangement joins TRBV2 to TRBJ1-5; weak D call: TRBD1 (5 bases). CDR1 SNHLY and CDR2 FYNNEI come from the germline V gene. With 6 bases removed from V and 4 bases from J, the gap between germline ends came to 13 bases. The CDR3 spans 14 residues. CDR3 in DNA: TGTGCCAGCAGCACCGGGACGGATAATCAGCCCCAGCATTTT. Its translation is CASSTGTDNQPQHF.

For the CDR3, the DNA is TGTGCCAGTAGTGTCGGACTAGCGGGAGTTACCGGGGAGCTGTTTTTT. This codes for CASSVGLAGVTGELFF. The V gene is TRBV19, the J gene TRBJ2-2; 13 nucleotides match TRBD2. J gave up 5 bases and V 5 bases, and 5 bases lay outside the gene matches. The CDR3 sequence is 16 residues long. Germline V lookup: CDR1 LNHDA, CDR2 SQIVND (reference sequence).

The rearrangement joins TRBV2 to TRBJ2-7; D not resolved. Germline V gene lookup returns CDR1 SNHLY and CDR2 FYNNEI. Trimming shortened V by 6 bases and J by 0 bases, and 12 bases separated the two germline ends. This CDR3 region has 14 residues. The CDR3 loop reads CASSLRRISYEQYF. Here the CDR3 DNA reads TGTGCCAGCAGCCTACGGCGCATCTCCTACGAGCAGTACTTC. Combining the CDR3 with reference TRBV2 and TRBJ2-7 gives the whole variable domain EPEVTQTPSHQVTQMGQEVILRCVPISNHLYFYWYRQILGQKVEFLVSFYNNEISEKSEIFDDQFSVERPDGSNFTLKIRSTKLEDSAMYFCASSLRRISYEQYFGPGTRLTVT.